The 15 T cell receptor beta chains given below trace back to one sample, sequenced in a study of blood T cell repertoires in COVID-19. TCRdb's table, derived via immunoSEQ multiplex PCR, lists solely in-frame clones and lacks some. The table has over 150,000 clones, around 82% seen once. Sequencing input: peripheral blood. The receptors originated from a woman at least 80 years old with acute or convalescent COVID-19.

The chain has TRBV6-5 and TRBJ2-5; 8 bases are a match to TRBD2. This CDR3 is 13 amino acids long. Trimming removed 6 bases from V and 4 bases from J; junction bases left unmatched: 4. The germline gives CDR1 MNHEY, CDR2 SVGAGI. CDR3 amino acids: CASRLLAVETQYF. Written as DNA, the CDR3 is TGTGCCAGCAGACTACTAGCGGTAGAGACCCAGTACTTC.

This clone turned up a few times. The chain recombines TRBV5-4 with TRBJ2-5, with a possible D match to TRBD2 (5 bases). Germline CDR1 SGHNT, CDR2 YYREEE (reference sequence). CDR3 length: 15 amino acids. V was clipped by 3 bases and J by 1 base, with 13 bases between them. This chain's CDR3 is CASSSGWVPQETQYF. DNA of the CDR3: TGTGCCAGCAGCTCGGGATGGGTCCCCCAAGAGACCCAGTACTTC.

The chain is built from TRBV18 and TRBJ1-1, with D perhaps TRBD1 (5 bases). CDR1 is KGHSH and CDR2 is LQKENI in the germline V gene. CDR3 length: 15 amino acids. The ends were cut back, 1 base at V and 3 bases at J, with 12 bases in the middle. CDR3 sequence: CASSPRASRDTEAFF. CDR3 in DNA: TGTGCCAGCTCACCACGGGCCAGCAGGGACACTGAAGCTTTCTTT.

This sequence joins TRBV5-1 and TRBJ2-3; D perhaps matches TRBD1 (6 bases). V gave up 0 bases and J gave up 0 bases, with 11 bases separating them. Germline CDR1 and CDR2: SGHRS and YFSETQ. This CDR3 region has 16 residues. For the CDR3, the DNA is TGCGCCAGCAGCTTGGTAGGGGGTCTAAGCACAGATACGCAGTATTTT. Its protein product is CASSLVGGLSTDTQYF.

This chain joins TRBV2 and TRBJ1-1; no reliable D call. Germline V gene data show CDR1 as SNHLY and CDR2 as FYNNEI. The CDR3 has 12 residues. Between the trimmed V and J ends, which lost 9 bases and 3 bases, there was a span of 11 bases. CDR3 protein: CASSFTDTEAFF. In DNA form, the CDR3 reads TGTGCCAGTTCCTTCACAGACACTGAAGCTTTCTTT.

DNA of the CDR3: TGTGCCAGCAGGCGGGACAGACCCTACGAGCAGTACTTC. It translates to CASRRDRPYEQYF. J is TRBJ2-7 and V is TRBV6-5, with D perhaps matching TRBD1 (7 bases). CDR3 size: 13 residues. Trimming left V 6 bases short and J 2 bases short, with 11 bases between. Per germline, CDR1 MNHEY and CDR2 SVGAGI.

A single count supports this clone. V is TRBV5-6 and J is TRBJ2-5; 7 bases align to TRBD1. Germline V CDR1 and CDR2: SGHDT, YYEEEE. V lost 4 bases, J lost 3 bases, and 6 bases stayed unmatched. CDR3 length: 14 amino acids. CDR3 loop: CASSPTGTEETQYF. DNA of the CDR3: TGTGCCAGCAGCCCGACCGGGACAGAAGAGACCCAGTACTTC.

The chain is built from TRBV27 and TRBJ1-5, with D possibly being TRBD1 (5 bases). CDR1 is MNHEY, CDR2 SMNVEV, per germline (reference sequence). The CDR3 contains 15 residues. V lost 6 bases, J lost 4 bases, and 16 bases lay in between. The chain's CDR3 is CASSSLGGLNQPQHF. In DNA form, the CDR3 reads TGTGCCAGCAGCTCTTTGGGGGGTCTAAATCAGCCCCAGCATTTT.

V gene TRBV7-2 combines with J gene TRBJ1-6; TRBD1 agrees at 7 bases. The CDR3 runs 16 residues. Germline CDR1 and CDR2: SGHTA and FQGNSA. V was pared by 4 bases and J by 7 bases, with 10 bases of the junction left unmatched. CDR3 DNA: TGTGCCAGCAGCTCAACAGGGGTCGGTTCGAATTCACCCCTCCACTTT. Translating it yields CASSSTGVGSNSPLHF.

The chain couples TRBV7-9 to TRBJ2-4, with 11 bases matching TRBD1. Germline trimming cut 1 base from V and 0 bases from J; bases unmatched to any gene: 8. The CDR3 is 19 residues long. Germline CDR1 and CDR2: SEHNR and FQNEAQ (reference sequence). CDR3 in DNA: TGTGCCAGCAGCTTAGGTTCCGGACAGGGGGCACTAGCCAAAAACATTCAGTACTTC. The encoded protein is CASSLGSGQGALAKNIQYF.

This clone was seen a single time. This same CDR3 is encoded by further DNA sequences in the sample. The chain links TRBV7-3 to TRBJ2-3, with TRBD2 matching over 10 bases. The CDR3 is 15 residues long. Looked up from germline, CDR1 is SGHTA and CDR2 is FQGTGA. Trimming at V came to 5 bases and at J to 3 bases, leaving 5 bases not matched to a gene. The CDR3 DNA reads as TGTGCCAGCAGCCGCAGCGGGGGGGCAACAGATACGCAGTATTTT. Its protein product is CASSRSGGATDTQYF.

This rearrangement joins TRBV7-2 to TRBJ1-5; 9 nucleotides agree with TRBD1. The V and J ends lost 0 bases and 7 bases, in that order; junction bases with no gene match: 7. The CDR3 totals 16 residues. Germline CDR1 and CDR2: SGHTA and FQGNSA. In DNA, the CDR3 is TGTGCCAGCAGCTTAGCGCGGACAGGGGATTTCCAGCCCCAGCATTTT. Residues: CASSLARTGDFQPQHF.

The table lists this clone with a count of one. The V gene is TRBV7-2, the J gene TRBJ2-6; D might be TRBD1 (5 bases). Germline V gene sequence: CDR1 SGHTA, CDR2 FQGNSA. Trimming took off 1 base at V and 0 bases at J, with 7 bases between the two ends. The CDR3 totals 16 residues. CDR3 bases: TGTGCCAGCAGCTTAGAGGGGTCCTCTGGGGCCAACGTCCTGACTTTC. Translated: CASSLEGSSGANVLTF.

V and J are TRBV11-2 and TRBJ1-2; TRBD1 is a possible D gene (6 bases). Trimming removed 5 bases at V and 7 bases at J, with 20 bases between. CDR3 length equals 15 residues. CDR1 SGHAT and CDR2 FQNNGV come from the germline V gene. CDR3 residues: CASSPGGQGLGGYTF. CDR3 in DNA: TGTGCCAGCAGCCCGGGGGGGCAGGGTCTGGGTGGCTACACCTTC.

This clone came up a few times. V is TRBV6-5 and J is TRBJ2-7, with unresolved D. CDR3 length: 11 amino acids. Between the trimmed V and J ends, which lost 7 bases and 6 bases, there was a span of 10 bases. CDR1 and CDR2 (germline): MNHEY, SVGAGI. The CDR3 protein is CASNSVSEQYF. CDR3 bases: TGTGCCAGCAACAGTGTTTCCGAGCAGTACTTC.